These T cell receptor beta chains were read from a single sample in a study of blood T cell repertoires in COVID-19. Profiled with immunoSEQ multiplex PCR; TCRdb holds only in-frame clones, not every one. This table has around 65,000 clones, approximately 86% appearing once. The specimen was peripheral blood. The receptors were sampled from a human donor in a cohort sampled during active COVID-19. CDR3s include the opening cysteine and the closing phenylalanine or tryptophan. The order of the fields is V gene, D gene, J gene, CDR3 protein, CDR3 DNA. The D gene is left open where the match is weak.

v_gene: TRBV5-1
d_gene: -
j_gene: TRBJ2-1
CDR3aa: CASSLLGQIYNEQFF
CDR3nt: TGCGCCAGCAGCTTGCTCGGACAGATATACAATGAGCAGTTCTTC

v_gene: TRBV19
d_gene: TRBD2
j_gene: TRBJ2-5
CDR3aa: CASSTAGGERETQYF
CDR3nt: TGTGCCAGTAGTACCGCCGGGGGGGAACGAGAGACCCAGTACTTC

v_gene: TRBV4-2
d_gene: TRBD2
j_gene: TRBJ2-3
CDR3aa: CASSHTAASGDTQYF
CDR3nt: TGTGCCAGCAGCCATACCGCGGCTAGCGGGGATACGCAGTATTTT

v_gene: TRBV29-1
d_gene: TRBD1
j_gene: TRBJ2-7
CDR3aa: CSVARDRASEQYF
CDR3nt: TGCAGCGTTGCCCGGGACAGGGCATCCGAGCAGTACTTC

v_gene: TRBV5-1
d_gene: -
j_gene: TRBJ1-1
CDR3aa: CASSPAGGMNTEAFF
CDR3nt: TGCGCCAGCAGCCCCGCGGGGGGGATGAACACTGAAGCTTTCTTT

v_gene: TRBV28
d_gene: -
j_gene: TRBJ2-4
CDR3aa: CASSLTGIAKNIQYF
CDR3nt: TGTGCCAGCAGTTTAACAGGTATAGCCAAAAACATTCAGTACTTC

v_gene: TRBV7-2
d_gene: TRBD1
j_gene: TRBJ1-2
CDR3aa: CASSFTPTGDDYGYTF
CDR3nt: TGTGCCAGCAGCTTTACCCCTACAGGGGATGACTATGGCTACACCTTC

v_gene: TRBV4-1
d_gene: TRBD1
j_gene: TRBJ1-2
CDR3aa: CASSQEGQGGNYGYTF
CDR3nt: TGCGCCAGCAGCCAAGAAGGGCAGGGGGGAAACTATGGCTACACCTTC

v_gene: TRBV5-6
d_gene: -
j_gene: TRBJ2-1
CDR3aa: CASSLRGLNEQFF
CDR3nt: TGTGCCAGCAGCTTGAGGGGGTTGAATGAGCAGTTCTTC

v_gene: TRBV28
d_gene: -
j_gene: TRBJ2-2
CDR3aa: CASSFPSQRGTGELFF
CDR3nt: TGTGCCAGCAGTTTCCCCTCCCAGAGGGGGACCGGGGAGCTGTTTTTT

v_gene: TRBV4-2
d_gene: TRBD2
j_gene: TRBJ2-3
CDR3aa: CASSQGSGRSTDTQYF
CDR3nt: TGTGCCAGCAGCCAAGGAAGCGGGAGAAGCACAGATACGCAGTATTTT

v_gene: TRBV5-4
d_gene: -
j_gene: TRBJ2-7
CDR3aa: CASSLGGTGSYEQYF
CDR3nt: TGTGCCAGCAGCTTGGGCGGGACCGGCTCCTACGAGCAGTACTTC

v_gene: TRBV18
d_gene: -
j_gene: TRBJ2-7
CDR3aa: CASSPARSGYEQYF
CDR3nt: TGTGCCAGCTCTCCGGCTAGATCGGGTTACGAGCAGTACTTC

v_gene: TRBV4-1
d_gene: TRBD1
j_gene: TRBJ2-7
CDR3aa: CASSQAQGSYEQYF
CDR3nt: TGCGCCAGCAGCCAAGCACAGGGGAGCTACGAGCAGTACTTC

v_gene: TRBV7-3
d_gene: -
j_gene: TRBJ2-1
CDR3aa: CASSLTPFAGDEQFF
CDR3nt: TGTGCCAGCAGCTTAACTCCCTTCGCGGGTGATGAGCAGTTCTTC